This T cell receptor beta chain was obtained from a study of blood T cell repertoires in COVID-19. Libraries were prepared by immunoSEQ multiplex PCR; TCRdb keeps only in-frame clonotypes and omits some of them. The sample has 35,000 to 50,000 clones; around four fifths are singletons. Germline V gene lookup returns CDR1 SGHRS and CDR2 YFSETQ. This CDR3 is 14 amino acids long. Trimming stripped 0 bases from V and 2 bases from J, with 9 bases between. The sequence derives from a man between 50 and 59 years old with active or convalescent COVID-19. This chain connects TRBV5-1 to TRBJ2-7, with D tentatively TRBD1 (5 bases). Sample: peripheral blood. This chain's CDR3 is CASSLDRYPYEQYF. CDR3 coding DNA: TGCGCCAGCAGCTTGGACAGGTACCCCTACGAGCAGTACTTC.